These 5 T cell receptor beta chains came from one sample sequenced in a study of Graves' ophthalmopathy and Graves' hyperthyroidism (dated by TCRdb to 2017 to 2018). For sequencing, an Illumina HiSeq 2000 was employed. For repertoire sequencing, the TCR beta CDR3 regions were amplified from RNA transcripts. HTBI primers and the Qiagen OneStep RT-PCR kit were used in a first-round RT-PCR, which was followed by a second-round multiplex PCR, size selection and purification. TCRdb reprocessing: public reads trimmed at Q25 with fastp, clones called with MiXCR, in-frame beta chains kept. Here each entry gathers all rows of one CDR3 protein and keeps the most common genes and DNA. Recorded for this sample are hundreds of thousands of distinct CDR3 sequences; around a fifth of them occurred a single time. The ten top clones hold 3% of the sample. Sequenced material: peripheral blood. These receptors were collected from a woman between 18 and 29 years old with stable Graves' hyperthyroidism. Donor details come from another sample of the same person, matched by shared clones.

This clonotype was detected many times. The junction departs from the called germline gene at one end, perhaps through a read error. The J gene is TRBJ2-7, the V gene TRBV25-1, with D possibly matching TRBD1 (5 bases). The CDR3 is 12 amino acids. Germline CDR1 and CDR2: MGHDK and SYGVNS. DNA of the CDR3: TGTGCCAGCACCACTTGGGGCGCGGAGCCGTACTTC. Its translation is CASTTWGAEPYF.

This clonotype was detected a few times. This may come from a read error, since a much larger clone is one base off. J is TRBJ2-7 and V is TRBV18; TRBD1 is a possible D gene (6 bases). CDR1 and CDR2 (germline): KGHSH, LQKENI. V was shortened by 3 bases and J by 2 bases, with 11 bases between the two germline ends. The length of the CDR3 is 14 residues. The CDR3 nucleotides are TGTGCCAGCTCACCTGGACAGAACCCCTACGAGCAGTACTTC. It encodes CASSPGQNPYEQYF.

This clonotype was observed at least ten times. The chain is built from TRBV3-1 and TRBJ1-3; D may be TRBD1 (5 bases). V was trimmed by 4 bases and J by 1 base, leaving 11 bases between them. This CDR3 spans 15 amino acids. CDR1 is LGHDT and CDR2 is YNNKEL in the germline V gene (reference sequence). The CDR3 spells CASSLWGSSGNTIYF. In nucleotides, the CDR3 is TGTGCCAGCAGCCTTTGGGGGTCATCTGGAAACACCATATATTTT.

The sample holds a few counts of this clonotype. CDR3: CASRSQGLRTEAFF. The CDR3, as DNA: TGTGCCAGCAGATCACAGGGGTTGCGTACTGAAGCTTTCTTT. The chain uses TRBV28 and TRBJ1-1; 7 positions match TRBD1. The length of the CDR3 is 14 residues. The germline CDR1 and CDR2 sequences are MDHEN and SYDVKM. J lost 5 bases, V lost 6 bases, and 9 bases had no gene match. Supplemented by reference TRBV28 and TRBJ1-1, the full variable domain reads DVKVTQSSRYLVKRTGEKVFLECVQDMDHENMFWYRQDPGLGLRLIYFSYDVKMKEKGDIPEGYSVSREKKERFSLILESASTNQTSMYLCASRSQGLRTEAFFGQGTRLTVV.

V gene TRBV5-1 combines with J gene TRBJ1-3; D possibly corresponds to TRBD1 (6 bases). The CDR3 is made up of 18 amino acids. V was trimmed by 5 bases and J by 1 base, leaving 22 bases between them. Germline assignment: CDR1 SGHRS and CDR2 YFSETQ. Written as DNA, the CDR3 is TGCGCCAGCAGTTTGCTGGGGGGGCGCCCACTTTCTGGAAACACCATATATTTT. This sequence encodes CASSLLGGRPLSGNTIYF.